The T cell receptor (beta chain) under discussion was sequenced for a study of T cell changes during pregnancy in multiple sclerosis. The method was immunoSEQ multiplex PCR; TCRdb's version includes in-frame clones alone and lacks a portion of them. The sample includes tens of thousands of clones, around 94% of them seen just once. Trimming shortened V by 7 bases and J by 4 bases, and 15 bases separated the two germline ends. Germline assignment: CDR1 SGHAT and CDR2 FQNNGV. The CDR3 sequence is 14 residues long. This receptor was taken from a female donor in good health, enrolled as a control in a pregnancy study. This specimen was peripheral blood, taken in the third trimester of pregnancy. The genes are TRBV11-2 and TRBJ2-3; a possible D gene is TRBD2 (6 bases). The chain's CDR3 is CASKTSPAADTQYF. The CDR3 region has the DNA TGTGCCAGCAAAACTAGCCCTGCGGCAGATACGCAGTATTTT.